This T cell receptor (beta chain) comes out of a study of control samples from healthy donors and cancer patients. The protocol was immunoSEQ multiplex PCR, while the TCRdb copy is restricted to in-frame clones and leaves out a portion. The sample includes about 52,000 clones, 85% to 95% of them seen just once. The germline CDR1 and CDR2 sequences are MNHEY and SMNVEV (reference sequence). This CDR3 comprises 14 residues. V lost 6 bases, J lost 6 bases, and 6 bases stayed unmatched. This receptor was taken from a man between 25 and 39 years old in good health. V and J are TRBV27 and TRBJ2-1, with 9 bases matching TRBD2. The source material was blood. In DNA form, the CDR3 reads TGTGCCAGCAGGAGACTAGCGGACTCCAATGAGCAGTTCTTC. It translates to CASRRLADSNEQFF.